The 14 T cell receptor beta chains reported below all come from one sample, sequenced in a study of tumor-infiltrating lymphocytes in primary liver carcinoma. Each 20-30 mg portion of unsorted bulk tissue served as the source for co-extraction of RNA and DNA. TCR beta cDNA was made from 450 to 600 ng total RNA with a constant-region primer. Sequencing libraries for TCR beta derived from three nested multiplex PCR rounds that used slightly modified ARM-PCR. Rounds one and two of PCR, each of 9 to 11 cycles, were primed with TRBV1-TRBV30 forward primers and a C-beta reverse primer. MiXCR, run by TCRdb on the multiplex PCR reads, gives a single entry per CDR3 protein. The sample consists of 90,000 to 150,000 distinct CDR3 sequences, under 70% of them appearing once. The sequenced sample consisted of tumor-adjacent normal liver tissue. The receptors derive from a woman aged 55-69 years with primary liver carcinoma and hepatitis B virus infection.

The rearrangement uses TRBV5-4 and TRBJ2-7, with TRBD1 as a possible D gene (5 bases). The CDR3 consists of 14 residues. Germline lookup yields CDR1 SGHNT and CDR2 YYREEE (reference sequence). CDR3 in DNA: TGTGTCAACAGCTTGCTACAGGAAGATTACGAGCAGTACTTC. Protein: CVNSLLQEDYEQYF.

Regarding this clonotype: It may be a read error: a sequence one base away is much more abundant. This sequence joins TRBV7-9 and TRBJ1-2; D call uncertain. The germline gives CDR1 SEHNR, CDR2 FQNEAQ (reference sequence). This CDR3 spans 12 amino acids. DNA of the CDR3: TGTGCCAGCATCTTAGCGGGTACAAGCTACACCTTC. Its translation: CASILAGTSYTF.

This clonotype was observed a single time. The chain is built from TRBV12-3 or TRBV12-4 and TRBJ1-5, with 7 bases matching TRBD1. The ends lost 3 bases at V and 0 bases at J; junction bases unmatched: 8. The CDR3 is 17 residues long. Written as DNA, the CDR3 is TGTGCCAGCAGTTTGGATAGGGGGCTAAATAGCAATCAGCCCCAGCATTTT. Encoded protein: CASSLDRGLNSNQPQHF.

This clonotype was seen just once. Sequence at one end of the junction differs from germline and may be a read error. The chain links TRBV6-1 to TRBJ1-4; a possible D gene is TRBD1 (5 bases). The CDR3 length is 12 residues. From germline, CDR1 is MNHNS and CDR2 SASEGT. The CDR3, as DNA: TGTGTCAGCACCGACGCGGGGGAAAAACTGTATTTT. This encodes CVSTDAGEKLYF.

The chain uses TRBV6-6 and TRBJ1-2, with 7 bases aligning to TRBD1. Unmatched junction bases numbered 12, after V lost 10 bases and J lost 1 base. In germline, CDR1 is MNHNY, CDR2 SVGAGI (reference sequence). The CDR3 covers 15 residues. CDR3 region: CATLGNRGFNYGYTF. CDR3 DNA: TGTGCCACGCTGGGGAACAGGGGTTTTAACTATGGCTACACCTTC.

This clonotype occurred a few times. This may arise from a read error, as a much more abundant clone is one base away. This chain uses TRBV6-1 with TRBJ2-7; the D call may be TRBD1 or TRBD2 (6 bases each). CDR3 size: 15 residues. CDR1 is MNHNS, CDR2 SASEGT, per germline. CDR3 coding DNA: TGTACCAGCAGTGTGGTACAGGGAGGCAACGACGAGCAGTACTTC. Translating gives CTSSVVQGGNDEQYF.

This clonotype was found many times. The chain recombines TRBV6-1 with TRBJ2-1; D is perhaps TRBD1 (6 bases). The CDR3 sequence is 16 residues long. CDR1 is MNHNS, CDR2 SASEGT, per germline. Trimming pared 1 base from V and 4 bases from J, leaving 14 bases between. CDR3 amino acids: CASSEGAGAEYNEQFF. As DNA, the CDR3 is TGTGCCAGCAGTGAAGGGGCAGGGGCTGAGTACAATGAGCAGTTCTTC.

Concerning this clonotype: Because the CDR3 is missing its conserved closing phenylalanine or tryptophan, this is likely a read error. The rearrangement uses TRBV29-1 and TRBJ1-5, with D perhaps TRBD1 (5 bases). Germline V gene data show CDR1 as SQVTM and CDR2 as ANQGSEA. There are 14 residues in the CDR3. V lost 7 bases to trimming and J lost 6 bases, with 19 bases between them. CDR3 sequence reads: CSDGGRDACQPQHS. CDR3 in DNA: TGCAGCGATGGCGGCAGGGACGCCTGTCAGCCCCAGCATTCT.

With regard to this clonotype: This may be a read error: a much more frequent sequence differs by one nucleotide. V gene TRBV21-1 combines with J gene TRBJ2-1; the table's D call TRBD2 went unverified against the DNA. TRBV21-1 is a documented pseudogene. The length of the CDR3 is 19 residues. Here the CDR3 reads CASIKEGGVLAGDENEQFF. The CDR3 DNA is TGTGCCAGCATCAAAGAAGGAGGGGTGCTAGCGGGAGACGAGAATGAGCAGTTCTTC.

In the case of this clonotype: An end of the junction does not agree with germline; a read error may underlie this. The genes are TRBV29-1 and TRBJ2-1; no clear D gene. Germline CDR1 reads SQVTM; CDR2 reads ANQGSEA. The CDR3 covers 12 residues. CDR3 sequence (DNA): TGCAGCGCCGCCGAGTTCTACGATGAGCAGTTCTTC. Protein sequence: CSAAEFYDEQFF.

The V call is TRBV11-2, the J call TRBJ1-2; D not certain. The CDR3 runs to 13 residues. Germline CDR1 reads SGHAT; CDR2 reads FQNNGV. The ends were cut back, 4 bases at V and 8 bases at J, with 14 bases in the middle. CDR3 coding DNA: TGTGCCAGCAGCTCAGATATAGGGAGAGGCTACACCTTC. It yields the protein CASSSDIGRGYTF.

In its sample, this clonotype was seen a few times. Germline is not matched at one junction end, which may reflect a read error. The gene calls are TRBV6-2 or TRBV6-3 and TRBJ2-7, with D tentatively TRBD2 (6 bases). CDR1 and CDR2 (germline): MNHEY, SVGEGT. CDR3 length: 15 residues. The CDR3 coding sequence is TGTGCCAGCAGTCAGGAGGGGTTATCCGCCTACGAGCAATACTTC. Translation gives CASSQEGLSAYEQYF.

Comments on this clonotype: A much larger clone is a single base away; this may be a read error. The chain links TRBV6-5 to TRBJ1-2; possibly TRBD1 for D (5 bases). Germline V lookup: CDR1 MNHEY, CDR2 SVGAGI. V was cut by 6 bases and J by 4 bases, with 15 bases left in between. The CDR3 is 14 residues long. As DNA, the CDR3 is TGTGCCAGCAGCGCCGGGGGGTCGGGCTATGGCTACACCTTC. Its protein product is CASSAGGSGYGYTF.

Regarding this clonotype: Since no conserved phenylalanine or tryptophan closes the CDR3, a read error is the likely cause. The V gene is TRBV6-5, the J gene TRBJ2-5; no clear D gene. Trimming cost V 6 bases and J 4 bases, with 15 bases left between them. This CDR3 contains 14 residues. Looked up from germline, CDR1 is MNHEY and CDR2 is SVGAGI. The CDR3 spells CASSRSGTGETQYL. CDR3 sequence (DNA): TGTGCCAGCAGCAGGTCCGGCACCGGAGAGACCCAGTACCTC.